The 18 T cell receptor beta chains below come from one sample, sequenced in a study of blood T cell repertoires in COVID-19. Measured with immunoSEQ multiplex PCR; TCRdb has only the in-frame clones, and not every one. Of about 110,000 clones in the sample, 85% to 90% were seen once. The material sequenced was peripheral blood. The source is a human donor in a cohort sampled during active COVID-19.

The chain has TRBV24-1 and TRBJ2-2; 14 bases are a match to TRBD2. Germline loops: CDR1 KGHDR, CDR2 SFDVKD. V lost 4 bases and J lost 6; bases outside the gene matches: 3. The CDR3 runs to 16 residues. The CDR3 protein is CATSDRTSGRSGELFF. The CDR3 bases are TGTGCCACCAGTGACCGGACTAGCGGGAGGTCCGGGGAGCTGTTTTTT.

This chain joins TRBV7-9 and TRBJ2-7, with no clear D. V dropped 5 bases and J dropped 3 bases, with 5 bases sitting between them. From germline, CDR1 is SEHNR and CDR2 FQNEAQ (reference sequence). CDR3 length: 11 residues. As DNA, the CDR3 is TGTGCCAGCAGCCGGTACTACGAGCAGTACTTC. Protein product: CASSRYYEQYF.

The CDR3 DNA is TGTGCCAGCAGCTTAGGGGGACAGGGAGCTAATGAAAAACTGTTTTTT. It yields the protein CASSLGGQGANEKLFF. This sequence joins TRBV7-9 and TRBJ1-4; 9 bases fit TRBD1. Germline assignment: CDR1 SEHNR and CDR2 FQNEAQ (reference sequence). Germline trimming cut 1 base from V and 3 bases from J; bases unmatched to any gene: 3. The CDR3 is made up of 16 amino acids.

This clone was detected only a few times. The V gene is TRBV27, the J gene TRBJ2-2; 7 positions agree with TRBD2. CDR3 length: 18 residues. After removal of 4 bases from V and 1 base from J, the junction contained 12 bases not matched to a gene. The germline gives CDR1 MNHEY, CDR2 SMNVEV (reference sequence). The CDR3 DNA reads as TGTGCCAGCAGTTCATTTCGATTAGCGGGTTTGAACACCGGGGAGCTGTTTTTT. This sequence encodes CASSSFRLAGLNTGELFF.

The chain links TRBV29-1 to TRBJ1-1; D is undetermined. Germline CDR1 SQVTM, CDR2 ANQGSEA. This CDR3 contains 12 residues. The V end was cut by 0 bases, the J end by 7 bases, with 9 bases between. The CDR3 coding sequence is TGCAGCGTTGAAGAAATGAGAAGTGAAGCTTTCTTT. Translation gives CSVEEMRSEAFF. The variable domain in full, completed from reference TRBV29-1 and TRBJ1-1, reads SAVISQKPSRDICQRGTSLTIQCQVDSQVTMMFWYRQQPGQSLTLIATANQGSEATYESGFVIDKFPISRPNLTFSTLTVSNMSPEDSSIYLCSVEEMRSEAFFGQGTRLTVV.

The CDR3 loop is CASSQNTEAFF. Here the CDR3 DNA reads TGTGCCAGCAGCCAAAACACTGAAGCTTTCTTT. The J gene is TRBJ1-1, the V gene TRBV13; D uncertain. The CDR3 runs 11 residues. In germline, CDR1 is PRHDT, CDR2 FYEKMQ (reference sequence). V dropped 5 bases and J dropped 2 bases, with 3 bases sitting between them.

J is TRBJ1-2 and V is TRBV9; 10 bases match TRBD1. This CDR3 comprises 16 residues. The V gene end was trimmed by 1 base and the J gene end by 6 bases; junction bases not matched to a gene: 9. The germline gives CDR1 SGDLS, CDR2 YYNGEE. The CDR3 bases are TGTGCCAGCAGCGTACGGGGACAGGGGTCCCTCGATGGCTACACCTTC. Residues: CASSVRGQGSLDGYTF.

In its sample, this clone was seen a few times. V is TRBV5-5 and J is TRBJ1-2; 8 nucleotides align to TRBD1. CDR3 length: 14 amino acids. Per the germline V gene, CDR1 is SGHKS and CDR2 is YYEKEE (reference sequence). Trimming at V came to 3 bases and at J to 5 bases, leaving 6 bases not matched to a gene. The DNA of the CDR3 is TGTGCCAGCAGCTCTCAGGGGGCGCCTTATGGCTACACCTTC. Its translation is CASSSQGAPYGYTF.

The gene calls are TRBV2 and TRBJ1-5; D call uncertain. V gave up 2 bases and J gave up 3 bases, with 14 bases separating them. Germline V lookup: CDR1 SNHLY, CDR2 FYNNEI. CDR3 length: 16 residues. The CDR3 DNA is TGTGCCAGCAGTGAACTACGACTATCTTACAATCAGCCCCAGCATTTT. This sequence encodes CASSELRLSYNQPQHF.

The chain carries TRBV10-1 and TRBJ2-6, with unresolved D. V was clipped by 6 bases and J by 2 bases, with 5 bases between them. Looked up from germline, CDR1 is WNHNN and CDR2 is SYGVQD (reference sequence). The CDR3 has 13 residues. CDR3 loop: CASSLTGANVLTF. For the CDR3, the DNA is TGCGCCAGCAGCCTTACTGGGGCCAACGTCCTGACTTTC.

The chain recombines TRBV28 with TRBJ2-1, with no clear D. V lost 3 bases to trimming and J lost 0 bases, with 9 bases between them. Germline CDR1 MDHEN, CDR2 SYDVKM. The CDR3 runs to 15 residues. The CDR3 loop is CASSFSPLSYNEQFF. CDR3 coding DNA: TGTGCCAGCAGTTTTTCCCCTCTCTCCTACAATGAGCAGTTCTTC.

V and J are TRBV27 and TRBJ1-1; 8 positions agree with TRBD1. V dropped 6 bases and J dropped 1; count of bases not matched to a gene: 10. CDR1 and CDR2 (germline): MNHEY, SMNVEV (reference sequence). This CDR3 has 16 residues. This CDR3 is CASRTLYGQGNTEAFF. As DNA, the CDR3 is TGTGCCAGCAGGACCCTGTACGGACAGGGGAACACTGAAGCTTTCTTT.

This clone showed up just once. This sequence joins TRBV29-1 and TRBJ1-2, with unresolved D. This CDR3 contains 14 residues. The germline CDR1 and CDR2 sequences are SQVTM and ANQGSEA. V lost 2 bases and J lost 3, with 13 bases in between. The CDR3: CSVESRRAYYGYTF. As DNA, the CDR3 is TGCAGCGTTGAAAGTCGCAGAGCGTACTATGGCTACACCTTC.

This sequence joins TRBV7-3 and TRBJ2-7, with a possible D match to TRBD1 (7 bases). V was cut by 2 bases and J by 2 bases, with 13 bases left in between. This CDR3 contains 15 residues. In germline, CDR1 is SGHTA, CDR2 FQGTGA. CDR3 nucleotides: TGTGCCAGCAGCTTAGGGGCAGGGGGGCCCTACGAGCAGTACTTC. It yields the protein CASSLGAGGPYEQYF.

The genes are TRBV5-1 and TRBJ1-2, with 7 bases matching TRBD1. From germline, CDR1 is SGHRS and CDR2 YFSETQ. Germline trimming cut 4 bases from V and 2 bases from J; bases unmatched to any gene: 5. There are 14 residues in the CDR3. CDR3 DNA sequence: TGCGCCAGCAGCCCTGGGGACAGCAACTATGGCTACACCTTC. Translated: CASSPGDSNYGYTF.

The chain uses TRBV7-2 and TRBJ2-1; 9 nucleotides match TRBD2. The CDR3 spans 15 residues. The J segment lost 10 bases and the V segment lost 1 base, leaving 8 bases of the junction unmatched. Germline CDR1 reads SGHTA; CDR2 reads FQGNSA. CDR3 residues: CASSLGAGGWVEQFF. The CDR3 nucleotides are TGTGCCAGCAGCTTAGGAGCGGGAGGATGGGTCGAGCAGTTCTTC.

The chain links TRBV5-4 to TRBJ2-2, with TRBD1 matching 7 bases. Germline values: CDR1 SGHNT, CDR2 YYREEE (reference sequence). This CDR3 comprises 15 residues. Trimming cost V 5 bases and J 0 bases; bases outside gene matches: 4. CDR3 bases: TGTGCCAGCAGTTTTGGACAGGCGAACACCGGGGAGCTGTTTTTT. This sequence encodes CASSFGQANTGELFF.

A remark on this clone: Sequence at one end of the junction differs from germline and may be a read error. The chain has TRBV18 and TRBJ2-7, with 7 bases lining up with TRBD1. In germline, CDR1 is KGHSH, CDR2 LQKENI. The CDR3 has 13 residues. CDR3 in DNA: TGTGCCAGCTCACCTGGGGACAGAGGGCCACACGCCTTC. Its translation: CASSPGDRGPHAF.